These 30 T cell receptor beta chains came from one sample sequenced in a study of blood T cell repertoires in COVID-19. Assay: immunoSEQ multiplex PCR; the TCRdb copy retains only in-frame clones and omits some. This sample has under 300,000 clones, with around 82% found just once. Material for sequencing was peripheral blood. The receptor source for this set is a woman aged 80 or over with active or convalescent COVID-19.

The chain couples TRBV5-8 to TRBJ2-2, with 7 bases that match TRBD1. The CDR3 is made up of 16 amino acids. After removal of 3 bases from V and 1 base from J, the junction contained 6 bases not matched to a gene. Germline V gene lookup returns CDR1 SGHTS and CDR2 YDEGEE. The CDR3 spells CASSWTTGLNTGELFF. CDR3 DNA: TGTGCCAGCAGCTGGACGACAGGGCTGAACACCGGGGAGCTGTTTTTT. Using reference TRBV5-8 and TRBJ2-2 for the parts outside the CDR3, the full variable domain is EAGVTQSPTHLIKTRGQQATLRCSPISGHTSVYWYQQALGLGLQFLLWYDEGEERNRGNFPPRFSGRQFPNYSSELNVNALELEDSALYLCASSWTTGLNTGELFFGEGSRLTVL.

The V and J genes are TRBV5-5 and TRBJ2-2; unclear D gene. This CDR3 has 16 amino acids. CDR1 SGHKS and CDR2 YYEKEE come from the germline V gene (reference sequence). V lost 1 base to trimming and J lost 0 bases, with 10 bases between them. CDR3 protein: CASSLNAVANTGELFF. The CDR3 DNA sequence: TGTGCCAGCAGCTTGAACGCAGTCGCGAACACCGGGGAGCTGTTTTTT.

DNA for the CDR3: TGTGCCAGCAGCCCGTTGGGACAGGTAGCGAACGAGCAGTACTTC. Translation gives CASSPLGQVANEQYF. The chain carries TRBV7-9 and TRBJ2-7; 8 bases are a match to TRBD1. With 5 bases clipped from V and 5 bases from J, the junction kept 11 bases outside the gene matches. Per germline, CDR1 SEHNR and CDR2 FQNEAQ (reference sequence). The CDR3 length is 15 residues.

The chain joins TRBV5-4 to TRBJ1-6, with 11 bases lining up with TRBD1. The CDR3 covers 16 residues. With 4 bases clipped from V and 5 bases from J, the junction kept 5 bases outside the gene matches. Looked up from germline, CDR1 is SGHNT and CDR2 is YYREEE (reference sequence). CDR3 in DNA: TGTGCCAGCAGCCCTGGGACAGGGGGTAATAATTCACCCCTCCACTTT. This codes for CASSPGTGGNNSPLHF.

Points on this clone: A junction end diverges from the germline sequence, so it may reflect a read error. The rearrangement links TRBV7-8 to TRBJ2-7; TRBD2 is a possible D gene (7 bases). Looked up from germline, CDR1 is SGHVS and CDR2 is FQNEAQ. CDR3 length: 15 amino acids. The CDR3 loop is CASTLGGGTSYEQYF. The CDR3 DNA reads TGTGCCAGCACCTTAGGGGGGGGGACCTCCTACGAGCAGTACTTC. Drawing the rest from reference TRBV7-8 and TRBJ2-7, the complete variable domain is GAGVSQSPRYKVAKRGQDVALRCDPISGHVSLFWYQQALGQGPEFLTYFQNEAQLDKSGLPSDRFFAERPEGSVSTLKIQRTQQEDSAVYLCASTLGGGTSYEQYFGPGTRLTVT.

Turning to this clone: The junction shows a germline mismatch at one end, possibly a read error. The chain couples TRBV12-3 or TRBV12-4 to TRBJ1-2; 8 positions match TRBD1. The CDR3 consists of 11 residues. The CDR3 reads CASSLGQGKFF. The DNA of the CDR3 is TGTGCCAGCAGTTTAGGACAGGGGAAATTCTTC.

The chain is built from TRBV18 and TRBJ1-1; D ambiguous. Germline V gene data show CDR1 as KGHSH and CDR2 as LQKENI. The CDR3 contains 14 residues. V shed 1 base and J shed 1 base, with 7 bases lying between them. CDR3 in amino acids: CASSPQRENTEAFF. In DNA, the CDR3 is TGTGCCAGCTCACCACAAAGAGAGAACACTGAAGCTTTCTTT.

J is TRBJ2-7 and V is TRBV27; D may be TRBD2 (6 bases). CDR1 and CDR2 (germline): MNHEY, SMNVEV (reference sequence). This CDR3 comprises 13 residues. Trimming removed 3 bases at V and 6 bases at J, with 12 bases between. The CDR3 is CASSFAGYGEQYF. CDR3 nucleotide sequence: TGTGCCAGCAGTTTCGCGGGGTACGGCGAGCAGTACTTC.

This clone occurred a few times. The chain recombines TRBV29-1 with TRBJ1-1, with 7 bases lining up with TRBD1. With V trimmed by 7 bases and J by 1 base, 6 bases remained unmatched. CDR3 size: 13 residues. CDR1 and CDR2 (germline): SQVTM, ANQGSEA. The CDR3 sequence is CSAVDRKNTEAFF. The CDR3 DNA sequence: TGCAGCGCCGTGGACAGGAAGAACACTGAAGCTTTCTTT.

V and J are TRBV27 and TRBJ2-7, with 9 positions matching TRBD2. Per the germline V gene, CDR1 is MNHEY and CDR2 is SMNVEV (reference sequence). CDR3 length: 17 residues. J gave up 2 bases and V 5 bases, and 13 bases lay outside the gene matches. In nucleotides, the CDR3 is TGTGCCAGCAGTGTCTTCCTAGGGACTAGCTCACCCTACGAGCAGTACTTC. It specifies CASSVFLGTSSPYEQYF.

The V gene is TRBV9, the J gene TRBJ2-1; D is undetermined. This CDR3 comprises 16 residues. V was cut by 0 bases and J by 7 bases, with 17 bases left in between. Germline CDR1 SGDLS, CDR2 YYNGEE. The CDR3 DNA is TGTGCCAGCAGCGTAGCTGGCCTGAATAACGGGAATGAGCAGTTCTTC. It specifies CASSVAGLNNGNEQFF.

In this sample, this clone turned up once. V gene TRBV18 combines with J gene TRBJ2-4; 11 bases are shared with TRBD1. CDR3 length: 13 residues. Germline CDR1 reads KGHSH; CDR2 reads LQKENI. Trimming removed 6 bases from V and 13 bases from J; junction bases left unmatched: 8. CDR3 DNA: TGTGCCAGCTCGCCGGGACAGGGGGAAGTCCAGTACTTC. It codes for CASSPGQGEVQYF.

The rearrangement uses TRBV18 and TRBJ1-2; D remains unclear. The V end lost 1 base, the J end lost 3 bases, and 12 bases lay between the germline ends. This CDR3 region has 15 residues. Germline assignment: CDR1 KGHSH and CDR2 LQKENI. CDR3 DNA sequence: TGTGCCAGCTCACCACGGCCGGGGAATGACTATGGCTACACCTTC. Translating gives CASSPRPGNDYGYTF.

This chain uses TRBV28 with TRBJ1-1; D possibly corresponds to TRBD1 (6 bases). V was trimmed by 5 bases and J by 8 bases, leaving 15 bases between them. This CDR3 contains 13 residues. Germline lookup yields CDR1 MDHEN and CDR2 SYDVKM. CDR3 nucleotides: TGTGCCAGCAGTCTTCCCCCCGGGACAGAAGCTTTCTTT. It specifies CASSLPPGTEAFF.

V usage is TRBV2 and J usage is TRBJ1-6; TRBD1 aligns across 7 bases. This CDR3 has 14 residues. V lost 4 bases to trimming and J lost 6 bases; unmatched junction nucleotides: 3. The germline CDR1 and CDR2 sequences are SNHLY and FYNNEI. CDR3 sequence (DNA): TGTGCCAGCAGTGCCCGACAGGGTAATTCACCCCTCCACTTT. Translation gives CASSARQGNSPLHF.

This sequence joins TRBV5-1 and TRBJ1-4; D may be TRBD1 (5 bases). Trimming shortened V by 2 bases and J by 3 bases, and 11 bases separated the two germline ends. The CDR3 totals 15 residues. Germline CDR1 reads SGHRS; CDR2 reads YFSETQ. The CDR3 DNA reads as TGCGCCAGCAGCTTCTCAGCGGGGCCTAATGAAAAACTGTTTTTT. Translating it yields CASSFSAGPNEKLFF.

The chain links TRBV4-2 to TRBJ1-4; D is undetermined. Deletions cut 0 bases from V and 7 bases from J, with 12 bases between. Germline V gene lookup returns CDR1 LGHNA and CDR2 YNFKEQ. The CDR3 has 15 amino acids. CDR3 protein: CASSQDSGSGEKLFF. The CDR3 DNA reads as TGTGCCAGCAGCCAAGATTCGGGGAGTGGTGAAAAACTGTTTTTT.

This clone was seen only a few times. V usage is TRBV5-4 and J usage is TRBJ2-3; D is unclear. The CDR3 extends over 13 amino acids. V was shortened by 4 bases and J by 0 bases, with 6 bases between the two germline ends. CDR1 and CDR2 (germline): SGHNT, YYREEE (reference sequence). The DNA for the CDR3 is TGTGCCAGCAGCAACAAAAGCACAGATACGCAGTATTTT. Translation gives CASSNKSTDTQYF.

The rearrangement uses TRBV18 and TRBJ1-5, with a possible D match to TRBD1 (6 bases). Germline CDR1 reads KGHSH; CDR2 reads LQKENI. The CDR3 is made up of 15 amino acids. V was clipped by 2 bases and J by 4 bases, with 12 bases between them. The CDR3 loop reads CASSPRGQSNQPQHF. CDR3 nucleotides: TGTGCCAGCTCACCAAGGGGACAAAGTAATCAGCCCCAGCATTTT.

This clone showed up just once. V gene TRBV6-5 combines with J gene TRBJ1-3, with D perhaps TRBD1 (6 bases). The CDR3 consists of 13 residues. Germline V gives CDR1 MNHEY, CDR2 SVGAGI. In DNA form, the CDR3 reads TGTGCGCTACTTGGGGACATTGGAAACACCATATATTTT. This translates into CALLGDIGNTIYF.

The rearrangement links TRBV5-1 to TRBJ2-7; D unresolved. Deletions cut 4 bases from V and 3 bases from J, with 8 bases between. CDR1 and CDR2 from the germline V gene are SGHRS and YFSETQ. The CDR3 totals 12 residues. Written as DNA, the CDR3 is TGCGCCAGCAGCGACGGGTACTACGAGCAGTACTTC. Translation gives CASSDGYYEQYF.

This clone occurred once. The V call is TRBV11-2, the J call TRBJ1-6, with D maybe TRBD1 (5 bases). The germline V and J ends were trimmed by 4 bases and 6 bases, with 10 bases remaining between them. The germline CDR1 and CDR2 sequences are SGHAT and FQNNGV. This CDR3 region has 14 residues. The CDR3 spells CASSSQEGNSPLHF. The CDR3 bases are TGTGCCAGCAGCTCACAGGAGGGTAATTCACCCCTCCACTTT.

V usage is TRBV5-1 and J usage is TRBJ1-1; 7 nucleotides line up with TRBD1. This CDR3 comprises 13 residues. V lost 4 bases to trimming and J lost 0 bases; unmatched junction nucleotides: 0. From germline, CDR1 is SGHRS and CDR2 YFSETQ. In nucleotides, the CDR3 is TGCGCCAGCAGCGGGACAGTGAACACTGAAGCTTTCTTT. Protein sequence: CASSGTVNTEAFF.

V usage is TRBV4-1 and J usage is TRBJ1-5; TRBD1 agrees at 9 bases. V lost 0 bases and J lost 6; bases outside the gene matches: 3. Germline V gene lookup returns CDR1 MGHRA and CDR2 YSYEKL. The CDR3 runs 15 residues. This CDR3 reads CASSQDMTGGQPQHF. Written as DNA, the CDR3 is TGCGCCAGCAGCCAAGATATGACAGGGGGTCAGCCCCAGCATTTT.

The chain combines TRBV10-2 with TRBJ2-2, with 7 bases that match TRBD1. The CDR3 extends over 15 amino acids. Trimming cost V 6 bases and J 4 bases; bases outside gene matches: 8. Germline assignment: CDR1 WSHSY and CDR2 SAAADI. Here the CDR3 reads CASRTQGVGTGELFF. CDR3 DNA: TGCGCCAGCAGGACTCAGGGGGTTGGCACCGGGGAGCTGTTTTTT.

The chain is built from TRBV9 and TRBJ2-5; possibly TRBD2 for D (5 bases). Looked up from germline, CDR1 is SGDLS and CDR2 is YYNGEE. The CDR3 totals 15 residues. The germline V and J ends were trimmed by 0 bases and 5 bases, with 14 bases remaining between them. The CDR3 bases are TGTGCCAGCAGCGTAGAAGGCGGGCTTGGGGAGACCCAGTACTTC. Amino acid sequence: CASSVEGGLGETQYF.

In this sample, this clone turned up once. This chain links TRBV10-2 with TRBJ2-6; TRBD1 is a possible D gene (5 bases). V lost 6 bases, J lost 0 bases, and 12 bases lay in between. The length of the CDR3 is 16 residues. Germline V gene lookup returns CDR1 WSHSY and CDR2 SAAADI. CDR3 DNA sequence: TGCGCCAGCAGAAGGACACAAGACTCTGGGGCCAACGTCCTGACTTTC. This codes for CASRRTQDSGANVLTF.

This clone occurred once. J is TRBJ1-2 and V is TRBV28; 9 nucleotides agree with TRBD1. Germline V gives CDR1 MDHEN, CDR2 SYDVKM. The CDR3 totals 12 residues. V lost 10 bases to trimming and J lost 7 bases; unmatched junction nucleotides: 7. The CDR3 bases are TGTGCCACTGGACAGGGGATTCGTGGCTACACCTTC. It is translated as CATGQGIRGYTF.

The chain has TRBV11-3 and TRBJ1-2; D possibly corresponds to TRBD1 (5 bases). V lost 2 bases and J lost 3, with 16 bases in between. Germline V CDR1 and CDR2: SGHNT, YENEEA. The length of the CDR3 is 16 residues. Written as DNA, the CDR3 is TGTGCCAGCAGCTTAAACGTCGGGGGGGGATACTATGGCTACACCTTC. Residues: CASSLNVGGGYYGYTF.

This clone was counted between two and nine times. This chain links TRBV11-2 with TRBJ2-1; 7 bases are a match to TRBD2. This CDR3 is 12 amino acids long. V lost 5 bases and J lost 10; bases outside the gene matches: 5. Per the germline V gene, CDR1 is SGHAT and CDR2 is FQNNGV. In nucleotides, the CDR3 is TGTGCCAGCAGCAACCCAGCGGGGGAGCAGTTCTTC. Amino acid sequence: CASSNPAGEQFF.